This T cell receptor beta chain was observed in a study of cytomegalovirus exposure and HLA in healthy donors. The germline gives CDR1 GTSNPN, CDR2 SVGIG (reference sequence). This CDR3 region has 10 residues. Trimming cost V 1 base and J 10 bases, with 5 bases left between them. On this clone itself: Its antigen is currently unknown.

13 Jbeta primers and 60 Vbeta primers were used for the PCR. Generated by immunoSEQ multiplex PCR, the TCRdb table keeps only in-frame clones and is missing some. Its table records some 110,000 clones. Whole-study results and caveats: According to reports, the classifier identified cytomegalovirus status with high specificity and sensitivity. In a later analysis, the majority of CMV-associated beta chains seemingly showed HLA restriction. Being productive about 87% or about 30% of the time was typical of most TCR beta V segments in an earlier analysis.

Sequenced sample: PBMCs. The source is a man aged 35 to 55 in good health and CMV-seronegative. The chain couples TRBV30 to TRBJ2-1; no firm D call. The CDR3 here is CAWSAQEQFF. CDR3 bases: TGTGCCTGGAGTGCACAGGAGCAGTTCTTC.